This T cell receptor (beta chain) was documented in a study of CD8 T cells in ankylosing spondylitis. Via MiXCR, TCRdb re-called the 5' RACE reads, giving one row per CDR3 protein. Among tens of thousands of distinct CDR3 sequences listed, under 30% were seen once. Comment on this clonotype: Its antigen is unidentified.

The CDR3 totals 14 residues. Germline CDR1 DFQATT, CDR2 SNEGSKA (reference sequence). V was pared by 3 bases and J by 7 bases, with 18 bases between. General study points: Past studies reported some motif variants in reactive arthritis synovial fluid and blood. Seven to nine highly homologous variants made up a TCR beta motif that seemed to typify ankylosing spondylitis blood.

The J gene is TRBJ2-5, the V gene TRBV20-1, with D possibly being TRBD2 (6 bases). Sequencing input: blood, either unsorted or a sorted T cell fraction (not recorded which). The origin of this receptor is a male donor with ankylosing spondylitis or in good health (not recorded which). The CDR3 nucleotides are TGCAGTGCTAGGCCGACTAGGGAGGAGACGACCCAGTACTTC. It codes for CSARPTREETTQYF.